This is a list of T cell receptor beta chains from one sample in a study of T cell responses to AZD1222 COVID-19 vaccine. Assay: immunoSEQ multiplex PCR; the TCRdb copy retains only in-frame clones and omits some. The profile shows under 120,000 clones, 70% to 90% of them singletons. The sample here was peripheral blood, taken 28 days after the second AZD1222 dose. These receptors all come from an adult who received the AZD1222 COVID-19 vaccine. Both conserved end residues are part of each CDR3. Each record gives: clone size, V gene, CDR3 protein. Expanded clones get a size class; other rows say once, few or many, or leave the size out.

>-|TRBV28
CAGGGGTEAFF
>-|TRBV30
CAWSVKRPRAYEQYF
>-|TRBV9
CASSVGSWVAVGGETQYF
>-|TRBV2
CASSERQGAGGEKLFF
>-|TRBV5-1
CASSFSRGTDTQYF
>-|TRBV5-1
CASSLDTPNTGELFF
>-|TRBV6-2/TRBV6-3
CASSYGRGLNQPQHF
>-|TRBV24-1
CATSEGGRYGYTF
>once|TRBV5-6
CASSEGTSGTFTMSEFF
>-|TRBV19
CASSMLSGEQFF
>-|TRBV29-1
CSVKPGQAAGELFF
>-|TRBV2
CASSERGNYGYTF
>-|TRBV4-2
CASSQDQAGGRNEQFF
>-|TRBV28
CASSPATFPGSNQPQHF
>-|TRBV15
CATSRGQGAVNTEAFF
>-|TRBV4-1
CASSQDSVAGGWAQETQYF
>-|TRBV11-3
CASSARQGVSYEQYF
>-|TRBV19
CASSIARPGEAFF
>-|TRBV5-6
CASAGGTGGYAGEETQYF
>-|TRBV2
CASAREGSGNTIYF
>-|TRBV28
CASSLSPRIGGIQETQYF
>-|TRBV29-1
CSVAGGETQYF
>-|TRBV2
CASSGGQGLEAFF
>-|TRBV6-2/TRBV6-3
CASSWVPGQGREQYF
>few|TRBV19
CASTQSSERVGYTF
>-|TRBV4-1
CASSQVHIREGATDTQYF
>-|TRBV19
CASTSGDRPTYEQYF
>-|TRBV4-2
CASSQDGTEAFF
>once|TRBV24-1
CATSPSTEIPPEQYF